The 31 T cell receptor beta chains given below trace back to one sample, sequenced in a study of OX40 agonist ivuxolimab in advanced cancers. Measured with immunoSEQ multiplex PCR; TCRdb has only the in-frame clones, and not every one. The sample consists of around 30,000 clones, about four fifths of them appearing once. Sequencing was performed on CD4+ or CD8+ T cells sorted from blood, taken in a trial of the OX40 agonist ivuxolimab. The receptors were gathered from an adult with an advanced solid tumor such as melanoma, head and neck, liver or kidney cancer.

The V call is TRBV5-1, the J call TRBJ2-7; D is ambiguous. The length of the CDR3 is 12 residues. V gave up 4 bases and J gave up 4 bases, with 9 bases separating them. The germline CDR1 and CDR2 sequences are SGHRS and YFSETQ. CDR3 nucleotides: TGCGCCAGCAGCGTCGGAGAGTACGAGCAGTACTTC. This gives the protein CASSVGEYEQYF. Looking up the rest from reference TRBV5-1 and TRBJ2-7 gives the full variable domain: KAGVTQTPRYLIKTRGQQVTLSCSPISGHRSVSWYQQTPGQGLQFLFEYFSETQRNKGNFPGRFSGRQFSNSRSEMNVSTLELGDSALYLCASSVGEYEQYFGPGTRLTVT.

The genes are TRBV4-1 and TRBJ2-7, with D possibly matching TRBD1 (5 bases). Trimming removed 6 bases at V and 6 bases at J, with 18 bases between. Germline V lookup: CDR1 MGHRA, CDR2 YSYEKL. The CDR3 is 14 residues long. The CDR3 DNA sequence: TGCGCCAGCAGTCTTTGGGGTCAGGGCTCCGAGCAGTACTTC. It encodes CASSLWGQGSEQYF.

This clone was found once. The chain is built from TRBV4-3 and TRBJ2-2, with no clear D. Trimming pared 3 bases from V and 4 bases from J, leaving 9 bases between. Germline assignment: CDR1 LGHNA and CDR2 YSLEER. The CDR3 spans 14 residues. The CDR3 region is CASSHAQLTGELFF. The CDR3 coding sequence is TGCGCCAGCAGCCATGCCCAACTCACCGGGGAGCTGTTTTTT.

This chain links TRBV29-1 with TRBJ1-5; 7 bases are shared with TRBD1. The CDR3 runs to 14 residues. The V and J ends lost 4 bases and 2 bases, in that order; junction bases with no gene match: 5. Germline V gives CDR1 SQVTM, CDR2 ANQGSEA. The CDR3 sequence: CSVGGQGGNQPQHF. Written as DNA, the CDR3 is TGCAGCGTTGGGGGGCAGGGGGGCAATCAGCCCCAGCATTTT.

The rearrangement links TRBV7-3 to TRBJ2-7; D is perhaps TRBD1 or TRBD2 (5 bases each). V was trimmed by 5 bases and J by 5 bases, leaving 16 bases between them. Germline V gene lookup returns CDR1 SGHTA and CDR2 FQGTGA. The CDR3 runs to 14 residues. CDR3 amino acids: CASSQGGSRDEQYF. In DNA, the CDR3 is TGTGCCAGCAGCCAGGGTGGGAGTAGGGACGAGCAGTACTTC.

To note about this clone: The junction and the germline gene differ at one end; a read error may be behind it. V usage is TRBV2 and J usage is TRBJ2-2; D gene ambiguous. The V gene's germline CDR1 is SNHLY and CDR2 FYNNEI. The CDR3 spans 16 residues. The CDR3: CASIESRSPNTGELFF. CDR3 DNA sequence: TGTGCCAGCATTGAAAGTAGGTCCCCGAACACCGGGGAGCTGTTTTTT.

The chain couples TRBV19 to TRBJ2-3; 8 bases align to TRBD2. Looked up from germline, CDR1 is LNHDA and CDR2 is SQIVND (reference sequence). The CDR3 has 15 amino acids. Trimming cost V 5 bases and J 4 bases; bases outside gene matches: 8. The CDR3 loop is CASSVAGIGADTQYF. The CDR3 coding sequence is TGTGCCAGTAGTGTAGCGGGGATTGGGGCAGATACGCAGTATTTT.

The gene calls are TRBV5-8 and TRBJ1-1, with D possibly matching TRBD1 (6 bases). The CDR3 is 15 residues long. V lost 0 bases and J lost 1, with 10 bases in between. CDR1 is SGHTS and CDR2 is YDEGEE in the germline V gene. DNA of the CDR3: TGTGCCAGCAGCTTGGGCTGGGGGCAGAACACTGAAGCTTTCTTT. This gives the protein CASSLGWGQNTEAFF. Full variable domain (rest looked up from reference TRBV5-8 and TRBJ1-1): EAGVTQSPTHLIKTRGQQATLRCSPISGHTSVYWYQQALGLGLQFLLWYDEGEERNRGNFPPRFSGRQFPNYSSELNVNALELEDSALYLCASSLGWGQNTEAFFGQGTRLTVV.

J is TRBJ2-3 and V is TRBV11-2; TRBD2 matches at 7 bases. The germline V gene encodes CDR1 SGHAT and CDR2 FQNNGV. This CDR3 spans 15 amino acids. With 8 bases clipped from V and 2 bases from J, the junction kept 10 bases outside the gene matches. The CDR3: CASHKMGLLTDTQYF. CDR3 bases: TGTGCCAGCCATAAGATGGGACTACTCACAGATACGCAGTATTTT.

This chain joins TRBV10-3 and TRBJ2-3; D not certain. The CDR3 spans 16 residues. The germline V gene has CDR1 ENHRY and CDR2 SYGVKD. V was trimmed by 8 bases and J by 6 bases, leaving 24 bases between them. CDR3 amino acids: CAISSPNASLVDTQYF. CDR3 DNA sequence: TGTGCCATCTCTTCCCCGAATGCGAGCCTTGTCGATACGCAGTATTTT.

V and J are TRBV9 and TRBJ2-2; D is unclear. V lost 0 bases and J lost 5, with 8 bases in between. From germline, CDR1 is SGDLS and CDR2 YYNGEE. CDR3 length: 14 residues. CDR3 protein: CASSVVATTGELFF. The CDR3 nucleotides are TGTGCCAGCAGCGTAGTTGCGACGACCGGGGAGCTGTTTTTT.

The chain is built from TRBV5-4 and TRBJ1-1; D gene uncertain. The CDR3 is made up of 13 amino acids. V gave up 5 bases and J gave up 6 bases, with 14 bases separating them. The germline CDR1 and CDR2 sequences are SGHNT and YYREEE (reference sequence). Here the CDR3 reads CASSRSGFAEAFF. As DNA, the CDR3 is TGTGCCAGCAGTCGGTCCGGTTTCGCTGAAGCTTTCTTT.

This clone has only a few counts. The gene calls are TRBV28 and TRBJ2-5; TRBD2 agrees at 13 bases. Trimming at V came to 5 bases and at J to 4 bases, leaving 16 bases not matched to a gene. The CDR3 has 19 residues. Germline CDR1 MDHEN, CDR2 SYDVKM. The CDR3: CASSPSPLTSGGQGETQYF. CDR3 DNA: TGTGCCAGCAGTCCCTCCCCACTGACTAGCGGGGGGCAGGGAGAGACCCAGTACTTC.

The chain has TRBV7-2 and TRBJ1-2; the D is unclear. V shed 5 bases and J shed 8 bases, with 15 bases lying between them. CDR1 and CDR2 (germline): SGHTA, FQGNSA. The CDR3 covers 13 residues. CDR3 DNA sequence: TGTGCCAGCAGCCCGGTCGGTCCGAGGGGCTACACCTTC. Its translation is CASSPVGPRGYTF.

The genes are TRBV5-8 and TRBJ2-2, with D maybe TRBD1 (6 bases). The ends were cut back, 3 bases at V and 4 bases at J, with 19 bases in the middle. The CDR3 is 17 amino acids. CDR1 is SGHTS, CDR2 YDEGEE, per germline. CDR3 residues: CASSSPEEGGATGELFF. In DNA form, the CDR3 reads TGTGCCAGCAGCTCCCCCGAGGAAGGGGGAGCCACCGGGGAGCTGTTTTTT.

The V gene is TRBV7-9, the J gene TRBJ2-7, with TRBD1 identical over 8 bases. In germline, CDR1 is SEHNR, CDR2 FQNEAQ (reference sequence). This CDR3 is 14 amino acids long. Trimming cost V 7 bases and J 4 bases; bases outside gene matches: 9. The DNA for the CDR3 is TGTGCCAGCACCGACGTCAACAGGGGGTACGAGCAGTACTTC. As protein: CASTDVNRGYEQYF.

The chain links TRBV5-1 to TRBJ1-2, with a weak D call TRBD1 (5 bases). The V gene's germline CDR1 is SGHRS and CDR2 YFSETQ. The CDR3 is 13 residues long. The V gene lost 4 bases and the J gene lost 9 bases, with 16 bases spanning the gap. CDR3 region: CASSLEGQGSYTF. The CDR3 nucleotides are TGCGCCAGCAGCCTGGAGGGGCAGGGAAGCTACACCTTC.

This clone has more than one count but fewer than ten. The V gene is TRBV5-1, the J gene TRBJ1-4; unclear D gene. Trimming removed 4 bases from V and 7 bases from J, with 8 bases in between. CDR1 and CDR2 (germline): SGHRS, YFSETQ. The CDR3 is 12 residues long. The CDR3 DNA reads TGCGCCAGCAGCAAGAGTGGTGAAAAACTGTTTTTT. Protein product: CASSKSGEKLFF.

The V and J genes are TRBV4-3 and TRBJ1-4; D ambiguous. Trimming pared 4 bases from V and 10 bases from J, leaving 19 bases between. The CDR3 is made up of 15 amino acids. Germline CDR1 is LGHNA and CDR2 is YSLEER. CDR3: CASSPEQGRSTKLFF. CDR3 in DNA: TGCGCCAGCAGCCCGGAACAAGGGCGATCCACAAAACTGTTTTTT.

CDR3 region: CATKDGTGDTGELFF. DNA of the CDR3: TGCGCCACGAAGGACGGGACAGGGGATACCGGGGAGCTGTTTTTT. The chain recombines TRBV23-1 with TRBJ2-2; TRBD1 matches 10 bases. TRBV23-1 qualifies as an ORF whose function is uncertain. This CDR3 has 15 amino acids. V was pared by 10 bases and J by 5 bases, with 10 bases of the junction left unmatched.

This clone was detected only once. The rearrangement links TRBV28 to TRBJ2-2, with 8 positions matching TRBD2. The CDR3 runs 16 residues. Germline values: CDR1 MDHEN, CDR2 SYDVKM. Trimming took 4 bases from V and 3 from J; bases not matched to a gene: 7. The CDR3 region has the DNA TGTGCCAGCAGTTCCCCCTTAGCGGGATACACCGGGGAGCTGTTTTTT. Protein sequence: CASSSPLAGYTGELFF.

This rearrangement joins TRBV7-9 to TRBJ2-4, with 11 bases that match TRBD2. The CDR3 contains 17 residues. In germline, CDR1 is SEHNR, CDR2 FQNEAQ (reference sequence). The J segment lost 3 bases and the V segment lost 5 bases, leaving 9 bases of the junction unmatched. The CDR3 spells CASSPPTSGIGKNIQYF. CDR3 DNA sequence: TGTGCCAGCAGCCCTCCGACTAGCGGGATAGGCAAAAACATTCAGTACTTC.

The V call is TRBV6-5, the J call TRBJ1-5; TRBD1 aligns across 7 bases. CDR1 and CDR2 from the germline V gene are MNHEY and SVGAGI. This CDR3 has 14 residues. V dropped 6 bases and J dropped 2; count of bases not matched to a gene: 4. In nucleotides, the CDR3 is TGTGCCAGCAGCGGGGACAGACGCAATCAGCCCCAGCATTTT. Encoded protein: CASSGDRRNQPQHF.

This clone was seen only a few times. Written as DNA, the CDR3 is TGTGCCAGCAGCGTAGAGGACCGCAGGAATACTGAAGCTTTCTTT. This codes for CASSVEDRRNTEAFF. This chain joins TRBV9 and TRBJ1-1, with D unresolved. The germline V and J ends were trimmed by 0 bases and 5 bases, with 14 bases remaining between them. The CDR3 length is 15 residues. Per the germline V gene, CDR1 is SGDLS and CDR2 is YYNGEE.

This chain links TRBV11-3 with TRBJ2-1; 7 nucleotides agree with TRBD2. CDR3 length: 14 residues. Germline trimming cut 5 bases from V and 3 bases from J; bases unmatched to any gene: 4. Germline V CDR1 and CDR2: SGHNT, YENEEA. The CDR3 nucleotides read TGTGCCAGCAGCCCCCGGGGGGACTACAATGAGCAGTTCTTC. This gives the protein CASSPRGDYNEQFF.

Remarks on this clone: The junction shows a germline mismatch at one end, possibly a read error. V is TRBV7-2 and J is TRBJ2-7; 11 bases map to TRBD2. The CDR3 extends over 13 amino acids. Germline CDR1 is SGHTA and CDR2 is FQGNSA. CDR3 DNA sequence: TGTGCCAGCAGCCTAGCGGGAGGAGACGAGCAGTACTTC. This gives the protein CASSLAGGDEQYF.

This chain links TRBV6-1 with TRBJ2-5, with TRBD1 identical over 7 bases. Losses at the gene ends were 5 bases for V and 5 bases for J; bases not matched to a gene: 11. The CDR3 extends over 15 amino acids. The germline gives CDR1 MNHNS, CDR2 SASEGT. CDR3 region: CASSLIGQVVETQYF. CDR3 DNA sequence: TGTGCCAGCAGTCTGATCGGACAGGTGGTGGAGACCCAGTACTTC.

The chain links TRBV30 to TRBJ2-7, with D possibly matching TRBD2 (7 bases). The germline V gene encodes CDR1 GTSNPN and CDR2 SVGIG (reference sequence). The CDR3 is 13 residues long. Between the trimmed V and J ends, which lost 4 bases and 0 bases, there was a span of 10 bases. The CDR3 DNA sequence: TGTGCCTGGATGCGGGGGCCCTCCTACGAGCAGTACTTC. Protein product: CAWMRGPSYEQYF.

The CDR3 region is CASSLTPVGGTQYF. The CDR3 nucleotides are TGTGCCAGCTCCCTTACCCCGGTTGGCGGGACCCAGTACTTC. The genes are TRBV9 and TRBJ2-5, with no clear D. CDR3 length equals 14 residues. V lost 7 bases to trimming and J lost 7 bases, with 20 bases between them. The germline V gene encodes CDR1 SGDLS and CDR2 YYNGEE.

The rearrangement links TRBV29-1 to TRBJ2-7; the D call may be TRBD1 or TRBD2 (5 bases each). Germline V gene sequence: CDR1 SQVTM, CDR2 ANQGSEA. This CDR3 region has 13 residues. Trimming took off 1 base at V and 9 bases at J, with 16 bases between the two ends. CDR3 DNA: TGCAGCGTTGAAGGTGGGGCTGGAGGAAGGCAGTACTTC. Its translation is CSVEGGAGGRQYF.

V is TRBV4-3 and J is TRBJ2-3; D is unclear. This CDR3 is built from 15 residues. The ends were cut back, 1 base at V and 2 bases at J, with 10 bases in the middle. CDR1 LGHNA and CDR2 YSLEER come from the germline V gene. CDR3 residues: CASSQGGKITDTQYF. As DNA, the CDR3 is TGCGCCAGCAGCCAAGGAGGAAAAATCACAGATACGCAGTATTTT.